Following are 2 T cell receptor beta chains from one sample sequenced in a study of T cells in women clearing cervical HPV infection. The table came from immunoSEQ multiplex PCR; TCRdb's copy has only in-frame clones and leaves some out. The table for this sample gives about 24,000 clones. Sequenced material: blood buffy coat. Receptor source: a woman between 18 and 70 years old with a cervical HPV16 infection that either progressed to CIN3+ or cleared (not recorded which).

As for this clone: The read halts 3 residues ahead of the CDR3 end, with the missing end drawn from the germline J gene. The rearrangement joins TRBV7-2 to TRBJ2-3; TRBD2 aligns across 9 bases. This CDR3 spans 15 amino acids. CDR1 and CDR2 from the germline V gene are SGHTA and FQGNSA. The CDR3 reads CASSYSGTSKETQYF. The covered CDR3 bases are TGTGCCAGCAGCTACTCCGGGACTAGCAAAGAGACG.

On this clone itself: The read terminates 3 residues ahead of where the CDR3 ends, so the germline J gene completes it. This chain connects TRBV7-6 to TRBJ2-3; the match to TRBD2 covers 14 bases. CDR1 is SGHVS and CDR2 is FNYEAQ in the germline V gene. The CDR3 runs to 16 residues. CDR3 protein: CASSPTSGRAFGTQYF. Partial CDR3 DNA: TGTGCCAGCAGCCCGACTAGCGGGAGGGCCTTTGGGACG.